Listed below are T cell receptor beta chains from one sample, sequenced in a study of pediatric ulcerative colitis. Here immunoSEQ multiplex PCR was the method, and the copy in TCRdb shows in-frame clones only, minus some. Of 30,000 to 40,000 clones in the sample, approximately 78% were seen once. Material: gut tissue. These receptors came from a boy aged 5-17 years with mild ulcerative colitis. Each CDR3 is given with its conserved first and last residue. The order of the fields is D gene, J gene, V gene, clone size, CDR3 protein, CDR3 DNA. D genes are given only for firm matches. The size entry is marked missing in some rows and otherwise reads once, few, many or a size class.

. TRBJ2-1 TRBV4-1 . CASSQNRGQRGYNEQFF TGCGCCAGCAGCCAGAACCGGGGCCAAAGGGGCTACAATGAGCAGTTCTTC
. TRBJ1-5 TRBV10-2 . CASSDISWQPQHF TGCGCCAGCAGTGATATTAGCTGGCAGCCCCAGCATTTT
. TRBJ1-2 TRBV7-9 once CASSEPGPESNYGYTF TGTGCCAGCAGCGAACCGGGGCCCGAAAGTAACTATGGCTACACCTTC
TRBD1 TRBJ2-7 TRBV9 . CASSVADRAGPYEQYF TGTGCCAGCAGCGTAGCCGACAGGGCGGGTCCGTACGAGCAGTACTTC
TRBD2 TRBJ2-7 TRBV4-1 . CASSQGRLAGGYEQYF TGCGCCAGCAGCCAAGGACGACTAGCGGGGGGCTACGAGCAGTACTTC
. TRBJ1-6 TRBV11-3 few CASSLGGQYNSPLHF TGTGCCAGCAGCTTAGGGGGGCAGTATAATTCACCCCTCCACTTT
. TRBJ2-7 TRBV5-1 . CASSWGPGVTLAEQYF TGCGCCAGCAGCTGGGGACCGGGGGTCACCCTCGCCGAGCAGTACTTC
. TRBJ1-6 TRBV9 . CASSVEGKLYSPLHF TGTGCCAGCAGCGTAGAGGGCAAGCTCTATTCACCCCTCCACTTT
. TRBJ2-7 TRBV18 . CASSPPARGYEQYF TGTGCCAGCTCACCACCGGCCAGGGGTTACGAGCAGTACTTC
TRBD2 TRBJ2-7 TRBV2 . CASTSQRGVYEQYF TGTGCCAGCACCAGCCAGCGGGGGGTATACGAGCAGTACTTC
. TRBJ2-7 TRBV4-2 . CASSQGASAGYEQYF TGTGCCAGCAGCCAAGGAGCTAGCGCGGGCTACGAGCAGTACTTC
. TRBJ1-2 TRBV6-6 few CASSYPVGGRGGYTF TGTGCCAGCAGTTACCCCGTGGGAGGGCGAGGGGGCTACACCTTC
. TRBJ2-7 TRBV5-1 few CASRTAYQPSYEQYF TGCGCCAGTAGAACAGCGTACCAGCCCTCCTACGAGCAGTACTTC
. TRBJ2-3 TRBV7-2 . CASSPSGYTDTQYF TGTGCCAGCAGCCCAAGCGGGTACACAGATACGCAGTATTTT
. TRBJ2-1 TRBV2 . CASSEGHYNEQFF TGTGCCAGCAGTGAAGGGCACTACAATGAGCAGTTCTTC
TRBD2 TRBJ2-1 TRBV7-2 . CASSLASGGASEQFF TGTGCCAGCAGCTTAGCTAGCGGGGGGGCTAGTGAGCAGTTCTTC
TRBD1 TRBJ1-5 TRBV5-4 . CASSLDRGGQPQHF TGTGCCAGCAGCCTAGACAGGGGCGGTCAGCCCCAGCATTTT
TRBD2 TRBJ2-5 TRBV19 . CASSMFGTSAPYQETQYF TGTGCCAGTAGTATGTTCGGGACTAGTGCCCCCTACCAAGAGACCCAGTACTTC
. TRBJ1-1 TRBV5-4 . CASSFGRGDAFF TGTGCCAGCAGCTTTGGGAGGGGGGACGCTTTCTTT
. TRBJ2-3 TRBV11-3 . CASSLDSTDTQYF TGTGCCAGCAGCTTAGACAGCACAGATACGCAGTATTTT
TRBD2 TRBJ2-1 TRBV2 . CASRGLGTRVRDEQFF TGTGCCAGCAGGGGGCTTGGGACTAGGGTCCGGGATGAGCAGTTCTTC
. TRBJ1-2 TRBV11-2 few CASSLGPGFNYGYTF TGTGCCAGCAGCTTAGGTCCAGGCTTCAACTATGGCTACACCTTC
TRBD1 TRBJ2-7 TRBV4-1 few CASSSRPGQGWYEQYF TGCGCCAGCAGCTCCCGGCCGGGACAGGGGTGGTACGAGCAGTACTTC
. TRBJ2-7 TRBV7-9 . CASSLESYEQYF TGTGCCAGCAGCTTAGAATCCTACGAGCAGTACTTC
. TRBJ1-2 TRBV9 . CASSVEPANYGYTF TGTGCCAGCAGCGTAGAGCCAGCTAACTATGGCTACACCTTC
TRBD1 TRBJ1-6 TRBV19 . CASTWTGGDSPLHF TGTGCCAGTACTTGGACAGGGGGAGATTCACCCCTCCACTTT
. TRBJ2-1 TRBV30 . CAWSGGVDNEQFF TGTGCCTGGAGCGGGGGTGTGGACAATGAGCAGTTCTTC